The next 22 T cell receptor beta chains were all read from a single sample in a study of chemoradiotherapy in HPV16-positive cancers. Profiling relied on immunoSEQ multiplex PCR, and the TCRdb table lists in-frame clones only, not all of them. The sample holds 20,000 or so clones; 86% are singletons and the top ten take over 4.5%. The specimen comprised blood, sampled from a patient who underwent chemoradiotherapy. The receptors were sampled from a human donor with HPV-associated anogenital cancer.

The gene calls are TRBV29-1 and TRBJ2-2; TRBD2 matches 8 bases. CDR1 and CDR2 (germline): SQVTM, ANQGSEA. CDR3 size: 14 residues. V was clipped by 7 bases and J by 4 bases; unmatched bases: 8. The chain's CDR3 is CSAGAGVGTGELFF. The DNA of the CDR3 is TGCAGCGCCGGAGCGGGAGTCGGCACCGGGGAGCTGTTTTTT.

The rearrangement links TRBV5-4 to TRBJ2-5; tentatively, D is TRBD1 or TRBD2 (7 bases each). Germline lookup yields CDR1 SGHNT and CDR2 YYREEE (reference sequence). The CDR3 covers 17 residues. Trimming took 5 bases from V and 4 from J, leaving 24 bases between them. The CDR3 protein is CASSLPTGLRGGETQYF. The CDR3 bases are TGTGCCAGCAGTTTACCGACAGGGCTGAGGGGGGGAGAGACCCAGTACTTC.

The rearrangement uses TRBV5-6 and TRBJ2-1, with 13 nucleotides matching TRBD2. Trimming cost V 0 bases and J 3 bases; bases outside gene matches: 6. CDR1 SGHDT and CDR2 YYEEEE come from the germline V gene. The CDR3 consists of 18 residues. The CDR3 region is CASSLARLAGGLYNEQFF. The CDR3 DNA sequence: TGTGCCAGCAGCTTGGCCCGACTAGCGGGGGGCCTCTACAATGAGCAGTTCTTC.

The genes are TRBV5-8 and TRBJ2-7; D assignment may be TRBD1 or TRBD2 (5 bases each). The CDR3 is made up of 15 amino acids. V shed 6 bases and J shed 3 bases, with 19 bases lying between them. CDR1 and CDR2 from the germline V gene are SGHTS and YDEGEE. The CDR3 spells CASTPGAGLSYEQYF. The DNA for the CDR3 is TGTGCCAGCACCCCCGGGGCAGGTTTGAGCTACGAGCAGTACTTC.

This clone was detected only a few times. The rearrangement links TRBV19 to TRBJ1-1, with 8 bases that match TRBD1. Looked up from germline, CDR1 is LNHDA and CDR2 is SQIVND (reference sequence). The trim removed 5 bases at V and 4 bases at J, leaving 9 bases unmatched. This CDR3 spans 15 amino acids. CDR3 bases: TGTGCCAGTAGTTCTCAGGGGGCCTGGGGCACTGAAGCTTTCTTT. It codes for CASSSQGAWGTEAFF.

This chain connects TRBV5-8 to TRBJ1-5; maybe TRBD1 (6 bases). Looked up from germline, CDR1 is SGHTS and CDR2 is YDEGEE. The V end was cut by 4 bases, the J end by 6 bases, with 11 bases between. The CDR3 spans 13 residues. CDR3 coding DNA: TGTGCCAGCAGCGAAGACAGGCGTCAGCCCCAGCATTTT. As protein: CASSEDRRQPQHF.

J is TRBJ2-3 and V is TRBV10-1; a possible D gene is TRBD1 (5 bases). This CDR3 comprises 17 residues. Germline CDR1 WNHNN, CDR2 SYGVQD (reference sequence). The ends were cut back, 0 bases at V and 2 bases at J, with 15 bases in the middle. In DNA, the CDR3 is TGCGCCAGCAGTGAGTCGAAGGGGCGATTGTACACAGATACGCAGTATTTT. This encodes CASSESKGRLYTDTQYF.

The gene calls are TRBV2 and TRBJ2-6; a weak D match, TRBD2 (6 bases). The V and J ends lost 3 bases and 0 bases respectively, with 9 bases between them. Per the germline V gene, CDR1 is SNHLY and CDR2 is FYNNEI. This CDR3 comprises 16 residues. The CDR3 DNA reads TGTGCCAGCAGTGAGGGGGGACCCTCTGGGGCCAACGTCCTGACTTTC. Protein product: CASSEGGPSGANVLTF.

The genes are TRBV2 and TRBJ1-1, with 8 bases lining up with TRBD1. V shed 6 bases, J shed 4 bases, and the junction held 13 bases outside the gene matches. The CDR3 is made up of 16 amino acids. Germline V lookup: CDR1 SNHLY, CDR2 FYNNEI. CDR3 DNA: TGTGCCAGCAGAGGAGGGACAGGCGGCCGGGGCACTGAAGCTTTCTTT. This sequence encodes CASRGGTGGRGTEAFF.

A single count supports this clone. The chain has TRBV7-2 and TRBJ2-7, with a tentative D call TRBD2 (5 bases). V dropped 0 bases and J dropped 1 base, with 7 bases sitting between them. Germline loops: CDR1 SGHTA, CDR2 FQGNSA. There are 14 residues in the CDR3. The CDR3 bases are TGTGCCAGCAGCTTAGCAGCGGCATCCTACGAGCAGTACTTC. As protein: CASSLAAASYEQYF. Looking up the rest from reference TRBV7-2 and TRBJ2-7 gives the full variable domain: GAGVSQSPSNKVTEKGKDVELRCDPISGHTALYWYRQSLGQGLEFLIYFQGNSAPDKSGLPSDRFSAERTGGSVSTLTIQRTQQEDSAVYLCASSLAAASYEQYFGPGTRLTVT.

V is TRBV6-1 and J is TRBJ2-2; the match to TRBD2 covers 16 bases. V lost 3 bases, J lost 7 bases, and 14 bases stayed unmatched. The CDR3 contains 20 residues. From germline, CDR1 is MNHNS and CDR2 SASEGT. DNA for the CDR3: TGTGCCAGCAGTGAGAGACCCGGGACTAGCGGGAGGGCCCATATCGGGGAGCTGTTTTTT. Protein sequence: CASSERPGTSGRAHIGELFF.

The gene calls are TRBV13 and TRBJ1-6; D remains unclear. CDR3 length: 14 amino acids. V lost 0 bases and J 5 bases, leaving 5 bases between the germline ends. CDR1 PRHDT and CDR2 FYEKMQ come from the germline V gene (reference sequence). The CDR3 sequence: CASSLGGNNSPLHF. The CDR3 DNA sequence: TGTGCCAGCAGCTTAGGAGGGAATAATTCACCCCTCCACTTT.

This clone was seen once. V and J are TRBV11-2 and TRBJ2-7; D may correspond to TRBD1 or TRBD2 (6 bases each). Per the germline V gene, CDR1 is SGHAT and CDR2 is FQNNGV. The length of the CDR3 is 14 residues. V dropped 3 bases and J dropped 4 bases, with 13 bases sitting between them. CDR3 nucleotides: TGTGCCAGCAGCTTGACAGGAGGGGGGTACGAGCAGTACTTC. It specifies CASSLTGGGYEQYF.

The J gene is TRBJ2-5, the V gene TRBV7-2; 11 bases align to TRBD2. CDR1 is SGHTA and CDR2 is FQGNSA in the germline V gene. The CDR3 extends over 16 amino acids. With V trimmed by 2 bases and J by 4 bases, 6 bases remained unmatched. The CDR3 DNA reads TGTGCCAGCAGCTTACGACTAGCGGGGCAGGGAGAGACCCAGTACTTC. It is translated as CASSLRLAGQGETQYF.

V gene TRBV4-1 combines with J gene TRBJ2-7; 10 positions agree with TRBD1. Germline CDR1 MGHRA, CDR2 YSYEKL. The CDR3 runs to 15 residues. Trimming at V came to 4 bases and at J to 2 bases, leaving 5 bases not matched to a gene. CDR3: CASSRTGTGAYEQYF. In DNA, the CDR3 is TGCGCCAGCAGCCGCACCGGGACAGGGGCCTACGAGCAGTACTTC.

V is TRBV7-6 and J is TRBJ2-6; D is possibly TRBD2 (6 bases). Trimming shortened V by 1 base and J by 2 bases, and 9 bases separated the two germline ends. CDR1 is SGHVS and CDR2 is FNYEAQ in the germline V gene. The CDR3 is made up of 16 amino acids. For the CDR3, the DNA is TGTGCCAGCAGCTTAGGAGGGACTGCTGGGGCCAACGTCCTGACTTTC. Its translation: CASSLGGTAGANVLTF. Full variable domain (rest looked up from reference TRBV7-6 and TRBJ2-6): GAGVSQSPRYKVTKRGQDVALRCDPISGHVSLYWYRQALGQGPEFLTYFNYEAQQDKSGLPNDRFSAERPEGSISTLTIQRTEQRDSAMYRCASSLGGTAGANVLTFGAGSRLTVL.

This sequence joins TRBV9 and TRBJ1-4; TRBD1 matches 8 bases. The CDR3 is 16 residues long. J lost 3 bases, V lost 2 bases, and 6 bases had no gene match. Germline lookup yields CDR1 SGDLS and CDR2 YYNGEE. CDR3 bases: TGTGCCAGCAGCGTCCTGACGGGACAGGCTAATGAAAAACTGTTTTTT. Protein product: CASSVLTGQANEKLFF.

The CDR3 reads CASSQVGHRAIHGYTF. CDR3 bases: TGTGCCAGCAGCCAAGTCGGGCACCGGGCCATTCATGGCTACACCTTC. This sequence joins TRBV4-2 and TRBJ1-2; D is unclear. The CDR3 totals 16 residues. The germline gives CDR1 LGHNA, CDR2 YNFKEQ. The V and J ends lost 1 base and 6 bases respectively, with 18 bases between them.

This clone showed up just once. This rearrangement joins TRBV9 to TRBJ1-5, with D unresolved. The CDR3 covers 15 residues. Trimming cost V 3 bases and J 5 bases, with 15 bases left between them. Per the germline V gene, CDR1 is SGDLS and CDR2 is YYNGEE. In nucleotides, the CDR3 is TGTGCCAGCAGCGCGGACGGGTCCAAGGATCAGCCCCAGCATTTT. Encoded protein: CASSADGSKDQPQHF.

The CDR3 sequence is CASWREAQPQHF. CDR3 nucleotide sequence: TGTGCCAGTTGGCGGGAAGCTCAGCCCCAGCATTTT. The chain uses TRBV5-6 and TRBJ1-5; D uncertain. CDR3 length: 12 residues. CDR1 and CDR2 (germline): SGHDT, YYEEEE. Trimming took off 8 bases at V and 6 bases at J, with 12 bases between the two ends.

The chain uses TRBV25-1 and TRBJ2-7; no definite D call. The CDR3 covers 12 residues. Trimming pared 3 bases from V and 5 bases from J, leaving 8 bases between. Germline CDR1 MGHDK, CDR2 SYGVNS. CDR3 nucleotides: TGTGCCAGCAGTGATAGATTGAACGAGCAGTACTTC. Protein: CASSDRLNEQYF.

This clone was seen just once. V usage is TRBV11-2 and J usage is TRBJ2-5, with D possibly matching TRBD1 (5 bases). The germline V gene encodes CDR1 SGHAT and CDR2 FQNNGV. The V and J ends lost 3 bases and 2 bases respectively, with 10 bases between them. This CDR3 contains 14 residues. The CDR3 DNA sequence: TGTGCCAGCAGCTTTGGCGACAGACAAGAGACCCAGTACTTC. It translates to CASSFGDRQETQYF.